Reported below is one T cell receptor (beta chain). The PCR was carried out with 60 Vbeta primers and 13 Jbeta primers. TCRdb's copy holds only in-frame clones and misses some; the assay was immunoSEQ multiplex PCR. The data contain more than 150,000 clones, about 82% of them singletons. This specimen comes from a study of cytomegalovirus exposure and HLA in healthy donors. The receptor's source is a man aged 18 to 30 in good health and CMV-seronegative. The specimen was PBMCs.

In DNA form, the CDR3 reads TGCGCCAGCGCCCCTCTAGCGGGAAGAACCTACGAGCAGTACTTC. Protein sequence: CASAPLAGRTYEQYF. This chain links TRBV10-2 with TRBJ2-7; 9 nucleotides agree with TRBD2. This CDR3 spans 15 amino acids. Germline CDR1 and CDR2: WSHSY and SAAADI. V lost 8 bases to trimming and J lost 2 bases; unmatched junction nucleotides: 10.